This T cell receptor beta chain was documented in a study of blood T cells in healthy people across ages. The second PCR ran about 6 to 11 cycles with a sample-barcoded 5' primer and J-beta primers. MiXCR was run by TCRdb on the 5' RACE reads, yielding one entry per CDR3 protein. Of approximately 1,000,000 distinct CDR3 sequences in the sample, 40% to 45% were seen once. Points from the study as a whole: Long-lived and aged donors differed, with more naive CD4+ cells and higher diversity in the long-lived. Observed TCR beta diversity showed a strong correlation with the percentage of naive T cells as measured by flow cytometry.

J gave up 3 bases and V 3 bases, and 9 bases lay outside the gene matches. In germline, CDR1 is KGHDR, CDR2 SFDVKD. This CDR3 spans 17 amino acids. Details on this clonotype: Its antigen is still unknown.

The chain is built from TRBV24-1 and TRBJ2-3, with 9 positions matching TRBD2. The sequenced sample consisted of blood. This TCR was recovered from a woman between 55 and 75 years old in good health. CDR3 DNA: TGTGCCACCAGTGATCCTGGACTAGCGCTGAAGACAGATACGCAGTATTTT. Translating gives CATSDPGLALKTDTQYF.